One sample yielded the 11 T cell receptor beta chains listed below, sequenced in a study of regulatory T cells in long-lasting Graves disease. Described time point: newly diagnosed GD, antithyroid drugs for less than 3 months. PBMC RNA was the source of the TCR library. CDR3 regions were amplified by Arm-PCR using iRepertoire HTBI primers to build TCR beta libraries. One entry per CDR3 protein, called by TCRdb with MiXCR from the multiplex PCR reads. The profile shows fewer than 650,000 distinct CDR3 sequences, around 15% of them singletons. The same sample was also studied in work on T cells in Graves' hyperthyroidism and ophthalmopathy.

The sequencing used peripheral blood mononuclear cells (PBMCs), collected at new diagnosis, from a patient treated with antithyroid drugs. All receptors derive from a woman aged 25 to 39 with Graves disease.

V usage is TRBV7-9 and J usage is TRBJ2-2, with TRBD1 matching 7 bases. V shed 8 bases and J 1 base; nucleotides not matched to a gene: 7. The CDR3 has 15 amino acids. Germline loops: CDR1 SEHNR, CDR2 FQNEAQ (reference sequence). The CDR3 nucleotides read TGTGCCAGCCGAGTTGGGACAGAGAACACCGGGGAGCTGTTTTTT. It codes for CASRVGTENTGELFF.

The rearrangement links TRBV6-1 to TRBJ2-7, with D unresolved. The CDR3 is 13 residues long. V lost 5 bases to trimming and J lost 2 bases, with 10 bases between them. From germline, CDR1 is MNHNS and CDR2 SASEGT. Written as DNA, the CDR3 is TGTGCCAGCAGTCGCAGGTTCACCTACGAGCAGTACTTC. Translation: CASSRRFTYEQYF.

This clonotype has at least ten counts. The chain uses TRBV30 and TRBJ1-1, with a tentative D call TRBD1 (6 bases). Between the trimmed V and J ends, which lost 2 bases and 4 bases, there was a span of 11 bases. Germline V gene sequence: CDR1 GTSNPN, CDR2 SVGIG (reference sequence). This CDR3 is 13 amino acids long. CDR3 amino acids: CAWSLTGSTEAFF. The CDR3 DNA reads as TGTGCCTGGAGTCTCACAGGGAGCACTGAAGCTTTCTTT.

In its sample, this clonotype was seen a few times. J is TRBJ2-6 and V is TRBV6-1; the D is unclear. The CDR3 consists of 15 residues. Trimming pared 2 bases from V and 2 bases from J, leaving 7 bases between. Germline assignment: CDR1 MNHNS and CDR2 SASEGT. Here the CDR3 reads CASSEKTAGANVLTF. CDR3 coding DNA: TGTGCCAGCAGTGAAAAAACAGCTGGGGCCAACGTCCTGACTTTC.

V and J are TRBV6-2 or TRBV6-3 and TRBJ2-3, with 10 bases that match TRBD2. This CDR3 contains 18 residues. With V trimmed by 7 bases and J by 2 bases, 15 bases remained unmatched. Per germline, CDR1 MNHEY and CDR2 SVGEGT. The CDR3 DNA is TGTGCCAGCAAATTACTCCCGAGGACTAGCGGAACCACAGATACGCAGTATTTT. Translation gives CASKLLPRTSGTTDTQYF.

This clonotype was detected only a few times. The V gene is TRBV5-1, the J gene TRBJ2-7, with 14 bases identical to TRBD2. The V and J ends lost 1 base and 5 bases, in that order; junction bases with no gene match: 5. The CDR3 sequence is 16 residues long. In germline, CDR1 is SGHRS, CDR2 YFSETQ. The DNA for the CDR3 is TGCGCCAGCAGCTTGTGGGGGACTAGCGGGAGTCACGAGCAGTACTTC. Its translation is CASSLWGTSGSHEQYF.

This clonotype has more than one count but fewer than ten. The rearrangement links TRBV11-2 to TRBJ1-2; a weak D match, TRBD1 (5 bases). The germline V gene encodes CDR1 SGHAT and CDR2 FQNNGV. Trimming took 1 base from V and 4 from J, leaving 10 bases between them. This CDR3 comprises 14 residues. In nucleotides, the CDR3 is TGTGCCAGCAGCTTAGGGGAAGGGGTCTATGGCTACACCTTC. Translated: CASSLGEGVYGYTF.

This clonotype was seen a handful of times. The chain recombines TRBV5-1 with TRBJ1-4; D unresolved. The CDR3 runs to 15 residues. The germline V and J ends were trimmed by 4 bases and 4 bases, with 14 bases remaining between them. Per the germline V gene, CDR1 is SGHRS and CDR2 is YFSETQ. CDR3 bases: TGCGCCAGCAGCCCGAATAACGGCTATAATGAAAAACTGTTTTTT. As protein: CASSPNNGYNEKLFF.

V usage is TRBV7-9 and J usage is TRBJ1-1; D unresolved. CDR3 length: 12 amino acids. Trimming pared 1 base from V and 7 bases from J, leaving 7 bases between. Germline V gene lookup returns CDR1 SEHNR and CDR2 FQNEAQ (reference sequence). CDR3 protein: CASSLGPNEAFF. The CDR3 region has the DNA TGTGCCAGCAGCTTAGGACCGAATGAAGCTTTCTTT.

This clonotype was seen ten or more times. This chain joins TRBV6-1 and TRBJ1-1; D unresolved. The CDR3 totals 13 residues. Germline assignment: CDR1 MNHNS and CDR2 SASEGT. Trimming removed 3 bases at V and 6 bases at J, with 11 bases between. CDR3 loop: CASSEVKEAEAFF. CDR3 bases: TGTGCCAGCAGTGAGGTAAAGGAAGCTGAAGCTTTCTTT.

In this sample, this clonotype turned up many times. The rearrangement uses TRBV10-3 and TRBJ2-5; D possibly corresponds to TRBD1 (6 bases). Germline V gene sequence: CDR1 ENHRY, CDR2 SYGVKD. This CDR3 has 12 amino acids. Trimming stripped 10 bases from V and 3 bases from J, with 12 bases between. The CDR3: CATQGIEETQYF. CDR3 nucleotides: TGTGCCACCCAGGGGATTGAAGAGACCCAGTACTTC.